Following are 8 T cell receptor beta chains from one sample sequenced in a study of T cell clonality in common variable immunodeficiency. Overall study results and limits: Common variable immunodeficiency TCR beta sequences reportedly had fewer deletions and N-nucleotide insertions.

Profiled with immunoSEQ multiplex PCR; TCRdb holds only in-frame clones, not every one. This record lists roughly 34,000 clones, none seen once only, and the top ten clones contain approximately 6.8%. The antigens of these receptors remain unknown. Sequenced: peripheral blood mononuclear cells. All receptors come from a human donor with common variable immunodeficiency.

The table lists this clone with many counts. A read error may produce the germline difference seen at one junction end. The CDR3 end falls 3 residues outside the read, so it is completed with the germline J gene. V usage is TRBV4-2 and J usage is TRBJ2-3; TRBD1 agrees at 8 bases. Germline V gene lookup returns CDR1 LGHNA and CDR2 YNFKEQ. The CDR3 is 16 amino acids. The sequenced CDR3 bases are TGCGCCAGCAGCCAAGATACCAGGGGGCGAACAGATACG. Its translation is CASSQDTRGRTDT. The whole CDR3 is CASSQDTRGRTDTQYF.

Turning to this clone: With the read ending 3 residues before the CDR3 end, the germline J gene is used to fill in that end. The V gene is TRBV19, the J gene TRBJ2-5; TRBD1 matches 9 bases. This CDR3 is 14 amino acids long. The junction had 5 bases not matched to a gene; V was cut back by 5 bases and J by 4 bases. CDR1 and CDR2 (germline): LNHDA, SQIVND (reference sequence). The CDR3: CASSLQGAGETQYF. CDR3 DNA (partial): TGTGCCAGTAGTTTACAGGGGGCTGGAGAGACC.

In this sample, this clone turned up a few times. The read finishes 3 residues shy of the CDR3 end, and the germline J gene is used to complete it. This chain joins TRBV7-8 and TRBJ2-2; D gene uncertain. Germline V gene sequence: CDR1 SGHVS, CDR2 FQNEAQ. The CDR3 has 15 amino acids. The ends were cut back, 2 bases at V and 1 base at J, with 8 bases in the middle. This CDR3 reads CASSLSRVNTGELFF. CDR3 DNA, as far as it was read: TGTGCCAGCAGCTTATCAAGGGTGAACACCGGGGAG.

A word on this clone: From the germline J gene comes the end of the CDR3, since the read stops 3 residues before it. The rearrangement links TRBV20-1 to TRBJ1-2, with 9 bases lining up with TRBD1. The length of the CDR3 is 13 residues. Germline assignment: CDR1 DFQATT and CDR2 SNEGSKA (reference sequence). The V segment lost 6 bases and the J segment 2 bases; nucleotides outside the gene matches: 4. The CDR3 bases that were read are TGCAGTGCCAGGACAGGGGAGAACTATGGC. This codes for CSARTGENYG. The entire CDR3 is CSARTGENYGYTF.

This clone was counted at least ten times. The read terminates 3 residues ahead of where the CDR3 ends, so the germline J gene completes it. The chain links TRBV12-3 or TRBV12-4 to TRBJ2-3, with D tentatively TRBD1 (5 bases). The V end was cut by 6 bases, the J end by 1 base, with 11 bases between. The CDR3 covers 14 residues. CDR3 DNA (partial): TGTGCCAGCAGCCCTATAGGGGGCACAGATACG. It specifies CASSPIGGTDT. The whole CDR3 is CASSPIGGTDTQYF.

The CDR3 spells CASSPLGQGQETQYF. The CDR3 DNA, read in part, is TGCGCCAGCAGCCCTCTTGGACAGGGCCAAGAGACC. V and J are TRBV5-1 and TRBJ2-5; 8 bases line up with TRBD1. The read finishes 3 residues shy of the CDR3 end, and the germline J gene is used to complete it. There are 15 residues in the CDR3. Germline loops: CDR1 SGHRS, CDR2 YFSETQ. Trimming removed 4 bases from V and 1 base from J; junction bases left unmatched: 6. The complete variable domain, with remaining parts taken from reference TRBV5-1 and TRBJ2-5, reads KAGVTQTPRYLIKTRGQQVTLSCSPISGHRSVSWYQQTPGQGLQFLFEYFSETQRNKGNFPGRFSGRQFSNSRSEMNVSTLELGDSALYLCASSPLGQGQETQYFGPGTRLLVL.

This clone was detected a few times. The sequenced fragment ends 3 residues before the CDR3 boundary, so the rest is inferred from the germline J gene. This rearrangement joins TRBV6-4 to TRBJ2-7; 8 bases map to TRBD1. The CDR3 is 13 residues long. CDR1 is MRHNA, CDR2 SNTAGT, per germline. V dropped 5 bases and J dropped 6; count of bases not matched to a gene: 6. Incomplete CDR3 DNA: TGTGCCAGCAGTACTGGCAGGGGGCGCGAG. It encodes CASSTGRGRE. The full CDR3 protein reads CASSTGRGREQYF.

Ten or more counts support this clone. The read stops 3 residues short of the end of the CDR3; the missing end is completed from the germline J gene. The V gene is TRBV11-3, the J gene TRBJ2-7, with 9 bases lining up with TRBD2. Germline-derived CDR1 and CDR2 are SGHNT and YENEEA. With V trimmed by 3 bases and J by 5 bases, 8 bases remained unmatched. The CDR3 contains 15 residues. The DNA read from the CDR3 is TGTGCCAGCAGCTTCCTAGCGGGACGTTATAACGAG. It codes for CASSFLAGRYNE. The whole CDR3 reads CASSFLAGRYNEQYF. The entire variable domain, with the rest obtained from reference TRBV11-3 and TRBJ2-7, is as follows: EAGVVQSPRYKIIEKKQPVAFWCNPISGHNTLYWYLQNLGQGPELLIRYENEEAVDDSQLPKDRFSAERLKGVDSTLKIQPAELGDSAVYLCASSFLAGRYNEQYFGPGTRLTVT.